The T cell receptor (beta chain) under discussion was sequenced for a study of post-analysis software for immune sequencing data. Prepared libraries of TCR beta cDNA carried unique molecular identifiers. T cells numbering about 0.85 to 10 million yielded around 500,000 cDNA molecules. TCRdb recomputed calls from the PCR reads with MiXCR, one row per CDR3 protein. The sample lists roughly 800,000 distinct CDR3 sequences; 30% were seen once. Trimming pared 6 bases from V and 5 bases from J, leaving 12 bases between. CDR3 size: 13 residues. Germline assignment: CDR1 MNHEY and CDR2 SVGAGI. To note about this clonotype: Its antigen is unidentified.

Findings and caveats of the study: Patients with multiple sclerosis recorded significantly lower normalized Chao1 diversity than controls, the study found. Patients had higher frequencies than controls of five TRBV segments, including TRBV5-6, TRBV5-1 and TRBV20-1.

The sample was blood. This clonotype was obtained from a girl aged 10 to 17 with multiple sclerosis. The chain combines TRBV6-5 with TRBJ2-3; D possibly corresponds to TRBD2 (5 bases). In DNA, the CDR3 is TGTGCCAGCAGGCCCAGCGGAAGAGATACGCAGTATTTT. Amino acid sequence: CASRPSGRDTQYF.